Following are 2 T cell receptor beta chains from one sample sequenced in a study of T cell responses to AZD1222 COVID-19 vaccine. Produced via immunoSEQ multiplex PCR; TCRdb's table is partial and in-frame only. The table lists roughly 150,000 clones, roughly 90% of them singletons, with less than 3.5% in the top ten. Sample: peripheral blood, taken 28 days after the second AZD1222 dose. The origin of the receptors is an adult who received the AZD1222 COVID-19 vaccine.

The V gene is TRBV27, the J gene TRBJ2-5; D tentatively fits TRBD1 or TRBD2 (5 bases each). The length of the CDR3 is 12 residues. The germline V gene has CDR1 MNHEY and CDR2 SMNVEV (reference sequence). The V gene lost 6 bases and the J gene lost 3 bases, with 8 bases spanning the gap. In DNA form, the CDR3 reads TGTGCCAGCAGGGGGGTAGAAGAGACCCAGTACTTC. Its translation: CASRGVEETQYF.

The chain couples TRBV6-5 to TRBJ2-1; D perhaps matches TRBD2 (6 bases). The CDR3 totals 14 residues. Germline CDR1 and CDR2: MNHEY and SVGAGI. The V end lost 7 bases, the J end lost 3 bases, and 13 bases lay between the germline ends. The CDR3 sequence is CASKAGRDYNEQFF. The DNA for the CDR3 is TGTGCCAGCAAGGCGGGAAGGGACTACAATGAGCAGTTCTTC.